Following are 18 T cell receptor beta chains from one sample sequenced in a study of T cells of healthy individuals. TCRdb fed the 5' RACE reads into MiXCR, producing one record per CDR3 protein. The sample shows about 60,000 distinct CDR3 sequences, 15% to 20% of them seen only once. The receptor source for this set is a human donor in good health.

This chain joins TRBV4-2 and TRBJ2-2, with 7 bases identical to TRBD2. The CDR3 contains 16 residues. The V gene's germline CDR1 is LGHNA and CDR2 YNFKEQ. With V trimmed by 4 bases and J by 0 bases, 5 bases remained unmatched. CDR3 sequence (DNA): TGTGCCAGCAGCCCATTGGGGGGGTCGAACACCGGGGAGCTGTTTTTT. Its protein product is CASSPLGGSNTGELFF.

The CDR3 region is CASSPTLSGTGANVLTF. As DNA, the CDR3 is TGTGCCAGCAGCCCAACCCTCTCGGGGACTGGGGCCAACGTCCTGACTTTC. V gene TRBV2 combines with J gene TRBJ2-6; tentative D call: TRBD2 (5 bases). There are 17 residues in the CDR3. The V and J ends lost 6 bases and 2 bases respectively, with 17 bases between them. CDR1 is SNHLY, CDR2 FYNNEI, per germline.

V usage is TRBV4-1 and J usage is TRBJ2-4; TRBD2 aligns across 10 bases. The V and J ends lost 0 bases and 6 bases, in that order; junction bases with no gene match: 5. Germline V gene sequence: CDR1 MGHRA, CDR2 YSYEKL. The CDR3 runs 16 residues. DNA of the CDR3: TGCGCCAGCAGCCAAGAACCAGCGGGAGGGCTAAACATTCAGTACTTC. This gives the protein CASSQEPAGGLNIQYF.

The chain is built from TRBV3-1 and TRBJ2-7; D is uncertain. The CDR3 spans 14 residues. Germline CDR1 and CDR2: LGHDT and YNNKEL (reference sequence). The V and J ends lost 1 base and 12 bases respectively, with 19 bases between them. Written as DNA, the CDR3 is TGTGCCAGCAGCCAAGGGATTCTGGGCTCCCCCGGGTACTTC. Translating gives CASSQGILGSPGYF.

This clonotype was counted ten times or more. CDR3 in amino acids: CASSLADRNQETQYF. CDR3 bases: TGTGCCAGCAGCTTAGCAGACAGGAATCAAGAGACCCAGTACTTC. The chain joins TRBV7-2 to TRBJ2-5; TRBD1 is a possible D gene (6 bases). Germline loops: CDR1 SGHTA, CDR2 FQGNSA. The CDR3 totals 15 residues. Trimming cost V 0 bases and J 2 bases, with 10 bases left between them.

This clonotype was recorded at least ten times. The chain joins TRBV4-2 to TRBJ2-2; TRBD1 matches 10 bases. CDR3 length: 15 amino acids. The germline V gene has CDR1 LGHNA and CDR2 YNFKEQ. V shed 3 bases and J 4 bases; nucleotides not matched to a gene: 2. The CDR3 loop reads CASSQDRGTTGELFF. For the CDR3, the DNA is TGTGCCAGCAGCCAGGACAGGGGGACCACCGGGGAGCTGTTTTTT.

The chain's CDR3 is CASSPGGAKLFF. The CDR3 region has the DNA TGTGCCAGCAGTCCAGGGGGGGCAAAACTGTTTTTT. This sequence joins TRBV2 and TRBJ1-4, with 7 bases fitting TRBD1. V lost 5 bases and J lost 10; bases outside the gene matches: 4. Germline V gene lookup returns CDR1 SNHLY and CDR2 FYNNEI. CDR3 size: 12 residues.

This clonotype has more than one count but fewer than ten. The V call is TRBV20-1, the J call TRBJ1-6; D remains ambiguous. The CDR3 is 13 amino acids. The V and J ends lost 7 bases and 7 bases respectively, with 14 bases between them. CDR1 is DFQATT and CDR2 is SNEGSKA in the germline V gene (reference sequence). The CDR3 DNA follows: TGCAGTGTCGTCGGGAGTGGAAATTCACCCCTCCACTTT. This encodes CSVVGSGNSPLHF.

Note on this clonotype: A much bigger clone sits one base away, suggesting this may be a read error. CDR3 residues: CASSQDTGGDNNKQFF. The DNA for the CDR3 is TGTGCCAGCAGCCAAGATACGGGGGGTGATAACAATAAGCAGTTCTTC. The chain is built from TRBV3-2 and TRBJ2-1; TRBD1 is the table's D call and was not checked against the DNA. TRBV3-2 corresponds to a pseudogene. This CDR3 comprises 16 residues.

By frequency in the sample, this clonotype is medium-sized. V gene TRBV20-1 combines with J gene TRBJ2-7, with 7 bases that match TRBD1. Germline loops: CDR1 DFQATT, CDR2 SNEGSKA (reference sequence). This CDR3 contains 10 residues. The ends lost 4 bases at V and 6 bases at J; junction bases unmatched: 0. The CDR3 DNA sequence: TGCAGTGCTAACAGGGGCGAGCAGTACTTC. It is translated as CSANRGEQYF.

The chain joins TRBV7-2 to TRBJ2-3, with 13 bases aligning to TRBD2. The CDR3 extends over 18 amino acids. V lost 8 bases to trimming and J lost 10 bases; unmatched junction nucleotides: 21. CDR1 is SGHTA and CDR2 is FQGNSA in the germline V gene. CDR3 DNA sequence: TGTGCCAGCGGCCACCGACTAGCGGGAGGCCCGGATACAAAGGCGCAGTATTTT. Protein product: CASGHRLAGGPDTKAQYF.

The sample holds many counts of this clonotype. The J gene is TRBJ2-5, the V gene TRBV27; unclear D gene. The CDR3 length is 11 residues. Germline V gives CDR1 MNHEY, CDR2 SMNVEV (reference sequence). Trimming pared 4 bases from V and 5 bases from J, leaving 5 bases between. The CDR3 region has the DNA TGTGCCAGCAGTTCCGGGGAGACCCAGTACTTC. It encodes CASSSGETQYF.

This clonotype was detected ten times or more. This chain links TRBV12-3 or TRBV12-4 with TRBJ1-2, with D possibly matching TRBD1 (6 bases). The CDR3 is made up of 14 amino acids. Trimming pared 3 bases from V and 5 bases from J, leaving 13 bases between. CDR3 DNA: TGTGCCAGCAGTTTTCAAAGGGGGGAGTATGGCTACACCTTC. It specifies CASSFQRGEYGYTF.

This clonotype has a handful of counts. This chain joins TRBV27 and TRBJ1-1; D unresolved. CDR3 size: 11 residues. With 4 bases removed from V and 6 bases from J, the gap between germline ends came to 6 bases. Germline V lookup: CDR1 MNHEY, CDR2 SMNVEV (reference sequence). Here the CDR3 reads CASSSAAEAFF. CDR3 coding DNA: TGTGCCAGCAGTTCAGCGGCTGAAGCTTTCTTT.

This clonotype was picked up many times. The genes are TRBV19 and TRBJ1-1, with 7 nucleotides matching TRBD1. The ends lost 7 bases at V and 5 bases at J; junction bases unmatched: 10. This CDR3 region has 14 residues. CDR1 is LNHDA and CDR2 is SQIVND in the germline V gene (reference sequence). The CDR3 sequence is CASTASDRDTEAFF. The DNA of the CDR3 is TGTGCCAGTACCGCCAGCGACAGGGATACTGAAGCTTTCTTT.

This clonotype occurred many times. CDR3 amino acids: CATSVGQGRDEQFF. The CDR3 nucleotides read TGTGCCACCAGTGTGGGCCAGGGGAGGGATGAGCAGTTCTTC. The V and J genes are TRBV24-1 and TRBJ2-1; possible D gene TRBD2, 7 bases. Trimming stripped 5 bases from V and 8 bases from J, with 15 bases between. Germline CDR1 reads KGHDR; CDR2 reads SFDVKD. The CDR3 is 14 amino acids.

The CDR3 reads CASSFLAGAITGELFF. The CDR3 DNA is TGTGCCAGCAGCTTTCTGGCGGGAGCGATCACCGGGGAGCTGTTTTTT. This chain connects TRBV7-3 to TRBJ2-2; 7 bases are a match to TRBD2. The CDR3 consists of 16 residues. Germline V gives CDR1 SGHTA, CDR2 FQGTGA. With 3 bases clipped from V and 4 bases from J, the junction kept 8 bases outside the gene matches. The full variable domain, rest sourced from reference TRBV7-3 and TRBJ2-2, is GAGVSQTPSNKVTEKGKYVELRCDPISGHTALYWYRQSLGQGPEFLIYFQGTGAADDSGLPNDRFFAVRPEGSVSTLKIQRTERGDSAVYLCASSFLAGAITGELFFGEGSRLTVL.

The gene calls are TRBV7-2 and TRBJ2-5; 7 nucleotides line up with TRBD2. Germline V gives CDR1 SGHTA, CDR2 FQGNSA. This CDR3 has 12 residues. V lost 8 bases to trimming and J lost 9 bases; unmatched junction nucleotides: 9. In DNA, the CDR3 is TGTGCCAGCTCTCTCGACCGGGGGGCCCAGTACTTC. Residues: CASSLDRGAQYF.